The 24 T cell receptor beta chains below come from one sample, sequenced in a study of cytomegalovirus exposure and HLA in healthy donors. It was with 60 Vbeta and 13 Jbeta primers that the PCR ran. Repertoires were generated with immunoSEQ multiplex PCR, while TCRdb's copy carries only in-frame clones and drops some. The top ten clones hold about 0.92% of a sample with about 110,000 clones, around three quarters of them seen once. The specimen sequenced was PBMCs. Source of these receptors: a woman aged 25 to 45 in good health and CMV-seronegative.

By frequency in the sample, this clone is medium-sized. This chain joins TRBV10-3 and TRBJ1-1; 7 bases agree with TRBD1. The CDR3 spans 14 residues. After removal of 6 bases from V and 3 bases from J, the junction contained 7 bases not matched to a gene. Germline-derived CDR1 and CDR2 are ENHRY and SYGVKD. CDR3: CAISQSGTDTEAFF. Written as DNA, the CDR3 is TGTGCCATCAGCCAGTCCGGGACAGACACTGAAGCTTTCTTT.

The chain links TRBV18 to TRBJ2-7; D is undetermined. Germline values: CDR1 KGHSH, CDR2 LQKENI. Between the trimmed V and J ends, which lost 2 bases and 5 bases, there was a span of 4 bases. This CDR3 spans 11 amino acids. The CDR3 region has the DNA TGTGCCAGCTCACCATCTAACGAGCAGTACTTC. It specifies CASSPSNEQYF.

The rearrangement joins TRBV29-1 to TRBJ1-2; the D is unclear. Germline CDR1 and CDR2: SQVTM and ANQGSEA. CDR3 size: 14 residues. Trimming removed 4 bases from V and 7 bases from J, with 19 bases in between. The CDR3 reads CSVGPGSLMAGYTF. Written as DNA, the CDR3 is TGCAGCGTTGGGCCCGGGTCCCTTATGGCTGGCTACACCTTC.

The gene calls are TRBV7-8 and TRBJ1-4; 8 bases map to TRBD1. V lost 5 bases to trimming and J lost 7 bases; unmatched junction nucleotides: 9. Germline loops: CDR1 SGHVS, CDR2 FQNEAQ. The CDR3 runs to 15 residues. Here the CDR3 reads CASSAQGGRGEKLFF. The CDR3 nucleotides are TGTGCCAGCAGCGCACAGGGGGGCCGAGGTGAAAAACTGTTTTTT.

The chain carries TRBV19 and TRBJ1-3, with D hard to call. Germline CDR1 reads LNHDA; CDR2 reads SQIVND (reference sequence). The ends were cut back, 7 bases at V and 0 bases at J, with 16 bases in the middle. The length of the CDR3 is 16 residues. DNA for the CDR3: TGTGCCAGTACCTCGAACAGTCCCTTCTCTGGAAACACCATATATTTT. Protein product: CASTSNSPFSGNTIYF. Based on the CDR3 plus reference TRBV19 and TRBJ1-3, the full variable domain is DGGITQSPKYLFRKEGQNVTLSCEQNLNHDAMYWYRQDPGQGLRLIYYSQIVNDFQKGDIAEGYSVSREKKESFPLTVTSAQKNPTAFYLCASTSNSPFSGNTIYFGEGSWLTVV.

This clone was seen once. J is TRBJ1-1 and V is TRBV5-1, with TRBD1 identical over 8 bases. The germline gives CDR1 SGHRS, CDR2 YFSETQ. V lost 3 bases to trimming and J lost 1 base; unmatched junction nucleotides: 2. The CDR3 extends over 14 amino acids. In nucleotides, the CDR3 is TGCGCCAGCAGCTCCGGGACAGGGAACACTGAAGCTTTCTTT. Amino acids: CASSSGTGNTEAFF.

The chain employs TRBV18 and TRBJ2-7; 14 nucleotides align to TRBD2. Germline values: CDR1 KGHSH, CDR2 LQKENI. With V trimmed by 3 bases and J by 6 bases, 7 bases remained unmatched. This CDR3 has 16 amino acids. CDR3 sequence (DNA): TGTGCCAGCTCACCCTTGGGACTAGCGGGAGTTCGCGAGCAGTACTTC. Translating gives CASSPLGLAGVREQYF. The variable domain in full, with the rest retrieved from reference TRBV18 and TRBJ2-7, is NAGVMQNPRHLVRRRGQEARLRCSPMKGHSHVYWYRQLPEEGLKFMVYLQKENIIDESGMPKERFSAEFPKEGPSILRIQQVVRGDSAAYFCASSPLGLAGVREQYFGPGTRLTVT.

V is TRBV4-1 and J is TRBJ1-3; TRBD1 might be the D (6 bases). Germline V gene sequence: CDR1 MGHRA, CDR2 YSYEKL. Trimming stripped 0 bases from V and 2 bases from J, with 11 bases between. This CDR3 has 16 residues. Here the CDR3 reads CASSQDGRGAGNTIYF. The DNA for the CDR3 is TGCGCCAGCAGCCAAGATGGGAGGGGGGCTGGAAACACCATATATTTT.

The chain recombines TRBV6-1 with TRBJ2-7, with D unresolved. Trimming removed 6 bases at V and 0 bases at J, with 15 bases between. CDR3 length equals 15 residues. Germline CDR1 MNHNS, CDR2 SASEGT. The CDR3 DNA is TGTGCCAGCAGGACCCAAGCGATGAGCTCCTACGAGCAGTACTTC. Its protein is CASRTQAMSSYEQYF.

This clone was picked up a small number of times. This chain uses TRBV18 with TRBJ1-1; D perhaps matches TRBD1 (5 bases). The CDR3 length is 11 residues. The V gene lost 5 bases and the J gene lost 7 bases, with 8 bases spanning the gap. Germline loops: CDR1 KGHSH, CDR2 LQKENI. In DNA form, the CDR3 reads TGTGCCAGCTCATCAGGGAATGAAGCTTTCTTT. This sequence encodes CASSSGNEAFF.

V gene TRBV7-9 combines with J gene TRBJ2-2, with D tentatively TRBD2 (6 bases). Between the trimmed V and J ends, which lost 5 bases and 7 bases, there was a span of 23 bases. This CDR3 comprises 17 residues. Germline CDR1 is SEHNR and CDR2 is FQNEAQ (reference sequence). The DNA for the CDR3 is TGTGCCAGCAGCCCCGGATTGTTAGCGGCAACCGGCGGGGAGCTGTTTTTT. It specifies CASSPGLLAATGGELFF.

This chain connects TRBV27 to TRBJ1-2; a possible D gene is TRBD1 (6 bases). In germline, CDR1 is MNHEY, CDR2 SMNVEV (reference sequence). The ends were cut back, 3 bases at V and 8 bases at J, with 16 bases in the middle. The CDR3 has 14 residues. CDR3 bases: TGTGCCAGCAGTTTGGGGACGGGGGGCGTCGGCTACACCTTC. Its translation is CASSLGTGGVGYTF.

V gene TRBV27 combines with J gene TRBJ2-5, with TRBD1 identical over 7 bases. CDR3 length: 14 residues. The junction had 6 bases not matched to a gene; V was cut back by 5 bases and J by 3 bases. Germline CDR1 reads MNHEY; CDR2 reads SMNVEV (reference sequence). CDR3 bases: TGTGCCAGCAGTCGCTCGACAGGGAAAGAGACCCAGTACTTC. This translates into CASSRSTGKETQYF.

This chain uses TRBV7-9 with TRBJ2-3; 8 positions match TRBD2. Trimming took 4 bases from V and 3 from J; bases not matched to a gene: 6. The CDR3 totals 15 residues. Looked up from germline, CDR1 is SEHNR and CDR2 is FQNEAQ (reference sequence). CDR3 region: CASSSLAGPTDTQYF. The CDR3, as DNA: TGTGCCAGCAGCTCGCTAGCGGGCCCAACAGATACGCAGTATTTT.

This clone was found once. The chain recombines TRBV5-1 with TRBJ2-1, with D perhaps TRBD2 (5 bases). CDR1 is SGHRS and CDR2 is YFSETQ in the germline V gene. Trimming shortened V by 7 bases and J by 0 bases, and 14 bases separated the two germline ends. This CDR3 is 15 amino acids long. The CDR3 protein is CASRGADFSYNEQFF. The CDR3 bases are TGCGCCAGCCGGGGAGCGGACTTCTCCTACAATGAGCAGTTCTTC.

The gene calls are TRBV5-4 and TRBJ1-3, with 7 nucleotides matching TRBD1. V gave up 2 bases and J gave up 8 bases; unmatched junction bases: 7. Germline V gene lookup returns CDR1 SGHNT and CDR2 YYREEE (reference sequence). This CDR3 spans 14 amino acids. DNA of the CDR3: TGTGCCAGCAGCTTCGGTGACAGGGCTGACACCATATATTTT. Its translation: CASSFGDRADTIYF. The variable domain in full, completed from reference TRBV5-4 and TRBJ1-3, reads ETGVTQSPTHLIKTRGQQVTLRCSSQSGHNTVSWYQQALGQGPQFIFQYYREEENGRGNFPPRFSGLQFPNYSSELNVNALELDDSALYLCASSFGDRADTIYFGEGSWLTVV.

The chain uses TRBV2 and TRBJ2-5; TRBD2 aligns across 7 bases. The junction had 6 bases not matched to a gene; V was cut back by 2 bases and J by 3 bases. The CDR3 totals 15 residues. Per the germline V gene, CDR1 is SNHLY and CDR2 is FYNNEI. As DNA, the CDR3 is TGTGCCAGCAGTGAACAGGGAGGGTACGAAGAGACCCAGTACTTC. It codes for CASSEQGGYEETQYF.

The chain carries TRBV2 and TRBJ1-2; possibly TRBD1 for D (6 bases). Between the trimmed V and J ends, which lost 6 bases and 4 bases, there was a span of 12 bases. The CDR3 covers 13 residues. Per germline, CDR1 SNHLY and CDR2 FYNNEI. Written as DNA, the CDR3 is TGTGCCAGCAGGAAGGACAGTAGCTATGGCTACACCTTC. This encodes CASRKDSSYGYTF.

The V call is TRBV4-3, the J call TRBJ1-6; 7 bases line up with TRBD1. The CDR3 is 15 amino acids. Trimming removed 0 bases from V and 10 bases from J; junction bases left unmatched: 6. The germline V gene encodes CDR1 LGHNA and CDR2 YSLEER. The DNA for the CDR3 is TGCGCCAGCAGCCAAGAAGACAGGGAGAGATCACCCCTCCACTTT. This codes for CASSQEDRERSPLHF.

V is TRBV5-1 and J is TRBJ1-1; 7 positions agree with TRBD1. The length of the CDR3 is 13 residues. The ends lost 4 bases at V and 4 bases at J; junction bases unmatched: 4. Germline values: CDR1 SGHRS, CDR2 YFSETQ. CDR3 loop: CASSRDSFTEAFF. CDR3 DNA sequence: TGCGCCAGCAGCCGGGACAGTTTCACTGAAGCTTTCTTT.

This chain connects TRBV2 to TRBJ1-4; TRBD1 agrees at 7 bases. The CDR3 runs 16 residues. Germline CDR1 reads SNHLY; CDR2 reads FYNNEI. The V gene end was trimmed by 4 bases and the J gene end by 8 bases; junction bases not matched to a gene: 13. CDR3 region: CASSVTGAIGGEKLFF. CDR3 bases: TGTGCCAGCAGTGTTACAGGGGCGATCGGTGGAGAAAAACTGTTTTTT.

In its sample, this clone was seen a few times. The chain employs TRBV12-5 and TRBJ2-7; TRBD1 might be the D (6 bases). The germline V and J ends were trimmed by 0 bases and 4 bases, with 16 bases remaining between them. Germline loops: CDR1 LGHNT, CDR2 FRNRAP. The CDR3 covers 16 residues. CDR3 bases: TGTGCTAGTGGTTTGGTACTACCAGGGGTCGCTTACGAGCAGTACTTC. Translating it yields CASGLVLPGVAYEQYF.

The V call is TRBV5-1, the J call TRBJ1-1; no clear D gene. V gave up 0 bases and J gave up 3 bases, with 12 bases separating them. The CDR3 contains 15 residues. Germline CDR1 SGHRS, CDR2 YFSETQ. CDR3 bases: TGCGCCAGCAGCTTGGACCCGGGAGCGGACACTGAAGCTTTCTTT. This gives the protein CASSLDPGADTEAFF. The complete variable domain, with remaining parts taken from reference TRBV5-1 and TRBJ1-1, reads KAGVTQTPRYLIKTRGQQVTLSCSPISGHRSVSWYQQTPGQGLQFLFEYFSETQRNKGNFPGRFSGRQFSNSRSEMNVSTLELGDSALYLCASSLDPGADTEAFFGQGTRLTVV.

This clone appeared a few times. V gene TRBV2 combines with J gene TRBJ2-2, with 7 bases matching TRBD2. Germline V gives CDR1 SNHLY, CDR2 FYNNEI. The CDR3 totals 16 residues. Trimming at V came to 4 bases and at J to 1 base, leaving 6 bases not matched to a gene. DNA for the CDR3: TGTGCCAGCAGTGGGGCGGGGACTAAGAACACCGGGGAGCTGTTTTTT. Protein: CASSGAGTKNTGELFF.